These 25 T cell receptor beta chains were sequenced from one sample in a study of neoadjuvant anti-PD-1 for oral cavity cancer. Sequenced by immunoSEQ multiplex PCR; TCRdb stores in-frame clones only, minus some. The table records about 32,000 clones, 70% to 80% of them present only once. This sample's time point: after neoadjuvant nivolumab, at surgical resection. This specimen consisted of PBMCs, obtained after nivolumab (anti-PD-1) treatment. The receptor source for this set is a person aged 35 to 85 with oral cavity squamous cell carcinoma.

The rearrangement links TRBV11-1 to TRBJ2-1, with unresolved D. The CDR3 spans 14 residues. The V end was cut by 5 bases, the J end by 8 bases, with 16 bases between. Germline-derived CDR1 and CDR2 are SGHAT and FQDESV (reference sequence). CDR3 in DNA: TGTGCCAGCAGCCCGAGAAGTTTTGGGGATGAGCAGTTCTTC. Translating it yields CASSPRSFGDEQFF.

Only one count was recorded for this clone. DNA of the CDR3: TGTGCCAGTAGTACGACAATCCACACTGAAGCTTTCTTT. It translates to CASSTTIHTEAFF. The chain couples TRBV19 to TRBJ1-1; D remains unclear. This CDR3 has 13 residues. Per germline, CDR1 LNHDA and CDR2 SQIVND (reference sequence). Trimming took 4 bases from V and 3 from J, leaving 9 bases between them.

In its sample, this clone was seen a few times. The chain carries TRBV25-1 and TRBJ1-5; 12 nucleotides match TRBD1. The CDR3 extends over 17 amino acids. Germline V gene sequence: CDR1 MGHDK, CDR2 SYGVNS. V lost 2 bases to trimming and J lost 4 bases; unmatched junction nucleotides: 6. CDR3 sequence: CASSEAGTGGFNQPQHF. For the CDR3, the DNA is TGTGCCAGCAGTGAAGCCGGGACAGGGGGCTTTAATCAGCCCCAGCATTTT.

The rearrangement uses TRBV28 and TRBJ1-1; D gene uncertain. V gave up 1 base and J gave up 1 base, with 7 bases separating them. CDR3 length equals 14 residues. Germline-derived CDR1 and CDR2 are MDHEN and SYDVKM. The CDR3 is CASSLSAGNTEAFF. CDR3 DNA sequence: TGTGCCAGCAGTTTATCGGCAGGGAACACTGAAGCTTTCTTT.

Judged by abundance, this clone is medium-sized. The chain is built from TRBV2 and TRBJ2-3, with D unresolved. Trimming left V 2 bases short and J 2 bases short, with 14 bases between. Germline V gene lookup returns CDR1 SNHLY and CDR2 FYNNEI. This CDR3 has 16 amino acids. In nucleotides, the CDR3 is TGTGCCAGCAGTGAAAGGGCCAACTTGCTCACAGATACGCAGTATTTT. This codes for CASSERANLLTDTQYF.

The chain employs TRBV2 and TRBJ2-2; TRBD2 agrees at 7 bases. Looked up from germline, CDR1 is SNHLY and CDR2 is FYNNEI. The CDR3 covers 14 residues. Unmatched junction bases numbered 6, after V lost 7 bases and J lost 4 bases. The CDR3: CASTAGEVTGELFF. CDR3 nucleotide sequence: TGTGCCAGCACGGCGGGGGAAGTCACCGGGGAGCTGTTTTTT.

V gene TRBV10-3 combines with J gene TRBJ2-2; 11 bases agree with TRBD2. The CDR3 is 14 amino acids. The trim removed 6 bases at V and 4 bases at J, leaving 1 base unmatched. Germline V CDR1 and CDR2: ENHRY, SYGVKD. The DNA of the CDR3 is TGTGCCATCAGGCTAGCGGGGGGCACCGGGGAGCTGTTTTTT. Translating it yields CAIRLAGGTGELFF.

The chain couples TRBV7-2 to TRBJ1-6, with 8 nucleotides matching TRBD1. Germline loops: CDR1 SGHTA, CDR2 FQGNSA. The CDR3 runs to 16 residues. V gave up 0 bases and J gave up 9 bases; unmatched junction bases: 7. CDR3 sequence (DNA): TGTGCCAGCAGCTTAGCGAGACAGGGGCTTGCTTCACCCCTCCACTTT. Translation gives CASSLARQGLASPLHF.

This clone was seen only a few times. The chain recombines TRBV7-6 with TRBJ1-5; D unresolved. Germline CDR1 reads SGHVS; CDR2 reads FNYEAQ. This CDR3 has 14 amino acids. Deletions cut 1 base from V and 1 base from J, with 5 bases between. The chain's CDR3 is CASSLETSNQPQHF. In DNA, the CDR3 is TGTGCCAGCAGCTTAGAAACCAGCAATCAGCCCCAGCATTTT.

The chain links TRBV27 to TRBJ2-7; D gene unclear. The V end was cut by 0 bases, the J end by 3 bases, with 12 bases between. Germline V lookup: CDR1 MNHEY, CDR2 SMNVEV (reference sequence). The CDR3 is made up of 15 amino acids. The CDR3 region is CASSLSPGIGYEQYF. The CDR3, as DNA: TGTGCCAGCAGTTTATCGCCCGGAATCGGCTACGAGCAGTACTTC.

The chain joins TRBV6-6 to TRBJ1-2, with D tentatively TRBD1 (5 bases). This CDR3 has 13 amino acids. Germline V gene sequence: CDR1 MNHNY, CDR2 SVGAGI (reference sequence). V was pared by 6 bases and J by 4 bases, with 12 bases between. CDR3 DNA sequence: TGTGCCAGCAGCCGCGGGACCTCCTATGGCTACACCTTC. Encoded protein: CASSRGTSYGYTF.

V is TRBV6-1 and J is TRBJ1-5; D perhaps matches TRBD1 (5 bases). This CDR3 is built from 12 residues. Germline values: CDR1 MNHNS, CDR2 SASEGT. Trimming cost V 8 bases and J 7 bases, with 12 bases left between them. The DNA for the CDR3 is TGTGCCAGCCAGAGGGGCGGACAGCCCCAGCATTTT. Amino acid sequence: CASQRGGQPQHF.

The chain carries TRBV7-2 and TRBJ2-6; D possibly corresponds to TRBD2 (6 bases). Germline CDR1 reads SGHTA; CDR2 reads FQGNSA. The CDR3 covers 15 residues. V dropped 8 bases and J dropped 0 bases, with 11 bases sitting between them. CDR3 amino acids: CASRVGGSGANVLTF. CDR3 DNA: TGTGCCAGCCGGGTGGGGGGCTCTGGGGCCAACGTCCTGACTTTC.

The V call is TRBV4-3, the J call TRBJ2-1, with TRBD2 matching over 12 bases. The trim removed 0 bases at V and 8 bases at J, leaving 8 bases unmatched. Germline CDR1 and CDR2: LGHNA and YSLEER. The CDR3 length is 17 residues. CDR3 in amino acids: CASSQDPTSGGFDEQFF. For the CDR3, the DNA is TGCGCCAGCAGCCAAGATCCCACTAGCGGGGGGTTCGATGAGCAGTTCTTC.

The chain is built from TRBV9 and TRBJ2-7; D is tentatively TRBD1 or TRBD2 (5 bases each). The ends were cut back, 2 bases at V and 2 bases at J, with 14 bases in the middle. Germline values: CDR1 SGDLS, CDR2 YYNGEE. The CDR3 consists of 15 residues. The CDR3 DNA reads TGTGCCAGCAGCGTTCGAGGGGTCCCGACCTACGAGCAGTACTTC. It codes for CASSVRGVPTYEQYF. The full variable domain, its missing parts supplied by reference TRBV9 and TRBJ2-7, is DSGVTQTPKHLITATGQRVTLRCSPRSGDLSVYWYQQSLDQGLQFLIQYYNGEERAKGNILERFSAQQFPDLHSELNLSSLELGDSALYFCASSVRGVPTYEQYFGPGTRLTVT.

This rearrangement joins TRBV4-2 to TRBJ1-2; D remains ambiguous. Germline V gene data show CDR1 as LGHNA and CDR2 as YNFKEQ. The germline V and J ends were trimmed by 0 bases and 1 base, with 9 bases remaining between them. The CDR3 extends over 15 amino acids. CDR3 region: CASSQESADNYGYTF. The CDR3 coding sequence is TGTGCCAGCAGCCAAGAATCGGCGGATAACTATGGCTACACCTTC.

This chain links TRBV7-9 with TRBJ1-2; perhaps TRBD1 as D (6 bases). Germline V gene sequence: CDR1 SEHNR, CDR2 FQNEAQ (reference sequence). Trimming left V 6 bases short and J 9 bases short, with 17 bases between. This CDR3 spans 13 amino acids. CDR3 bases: TGTGCCAGCAGTGCTGGGGGTCAGGGGAGCTACACCTTC. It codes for CASSAGGQGSYTF.

In DNA form, the CDR3 reads TGTGCCAGCAGCTTAGGAGCTAGCGGGGGGTGGGATACGCAGTATTTT. This encodes CASSLGASGGWDTQYF. The chain couples TRBV7-2 to TRBJ2-3; TRBD2 agrees at 11 bases. The CDR3 covers 16 residues. V dropped 1 base and J dropped 6; count of bases not matched to a gene: 6. Germline loops: CDR1 SGHTA, CDR2 FQGNSA.

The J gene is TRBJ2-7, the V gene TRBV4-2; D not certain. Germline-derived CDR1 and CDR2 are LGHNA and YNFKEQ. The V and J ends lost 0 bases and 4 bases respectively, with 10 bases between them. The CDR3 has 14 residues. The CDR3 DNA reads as TGTGCCAGCAGCCAAGATACGGCCGCTTACGAGCAGTACTTC. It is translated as CASSQDTAAYEQYF.

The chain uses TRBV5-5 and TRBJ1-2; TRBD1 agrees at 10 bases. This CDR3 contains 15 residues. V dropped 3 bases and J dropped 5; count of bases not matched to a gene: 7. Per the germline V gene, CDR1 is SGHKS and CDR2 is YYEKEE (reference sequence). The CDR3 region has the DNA TGTGCCAGCAGCTCAGGACAGGGGGAGTGGTATGGCTACACCTTC. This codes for CASSSGQGEWYGYTF.

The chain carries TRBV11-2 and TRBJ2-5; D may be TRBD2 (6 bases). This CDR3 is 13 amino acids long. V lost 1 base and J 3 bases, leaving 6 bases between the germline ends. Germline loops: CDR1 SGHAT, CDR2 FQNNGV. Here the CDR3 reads CASSLGGEETQYF. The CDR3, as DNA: TGTGCCAGCAGCTTAGGGGGGGAAGAGACCCAGTACTTC.

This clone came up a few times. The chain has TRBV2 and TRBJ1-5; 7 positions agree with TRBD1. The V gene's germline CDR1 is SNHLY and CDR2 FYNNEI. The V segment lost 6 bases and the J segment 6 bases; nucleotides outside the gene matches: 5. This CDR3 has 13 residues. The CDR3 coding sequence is TGTGCCAGCAGAGGGGGCCTGGGTCAGCCCCAGCATTTT. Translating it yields CASRGGLGQPQHF.

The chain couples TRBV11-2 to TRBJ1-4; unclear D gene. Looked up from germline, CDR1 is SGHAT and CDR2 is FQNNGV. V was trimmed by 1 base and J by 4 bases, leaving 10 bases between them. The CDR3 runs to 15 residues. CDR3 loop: CASSLGPLDNEKLFF. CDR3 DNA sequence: TGTGCCAGCAGCTTAGGACCGCTAGATAATGAAAAACTGTTTTTT.

The CDR3 loop reads CASSFGLAGAGDEQFF. CDR3 in DNA: TGTGCCAGCAGCTTTGGACTCGCGGGGGCGGGGGATGAGCAGTTCTTC. The genes are TRBV7-7 and TRBJ2-1; possible D gene TRBD2, 7 bases. Deletions cut 3 bases from V and 8 bases from J, with 20 bases between. Per germline, CDR1 SSHAT and CDR2 FNYEAQ (reference sequence). This CDR3 is built from 16 residues. The entire variable domain, with the rest obtained from reference TRBV7-7 and TRBJ2-1, is as follows: GAGVSQSPRYKVTKRGQDVTLRCDPISSHATLYWYQQALGQGPEFLTYFNYEAQPDKSGLPSDRFSAERPEGSISTLTIQRTEQRDSAMYRCASSFGLAGAGDEQFFGPGTRLTVL.

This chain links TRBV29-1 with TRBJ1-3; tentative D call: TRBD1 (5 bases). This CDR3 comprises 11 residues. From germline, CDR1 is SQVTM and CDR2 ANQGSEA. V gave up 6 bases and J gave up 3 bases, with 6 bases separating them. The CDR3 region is CSVGHGNTIYF. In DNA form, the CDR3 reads TGCAGCGTAGGACATGGAAACACCATATATTTT.